Presented here are 8 T cell receptor beta chains from one specimen sequenced in a study of blood T cells in healthy people across ages. The use of a sample-barcoded 5' primer and a J-beta primer mix characterized a second PCR of roughly 6 to 11 cycles. TCRdb independently ran MiXCR on the 5' RACE reads; one entry per CDR3 protein. This table has fewer than 600,000 distinct CDR3 sequences, roughly a quarter appearing once. The same sample was also used in a study of T cells of mothers and their children.

Sequences were obtained from blood. The receptors come from a boy aged 2 to 10 in good health.

This clonotype was counted between two and nine times. A read error may produce the germline difference seen at one junction end. This CDR3 reads CTSRPDRGQNTGELFF. Here the CDR3 DNA reads TGCACCAGCAGACCGGACAGGGGACAGAACACCGGGGAGCTGTTTTTT. This chain joins TRBV5-1 and TRBJ2-2; 9 bases align to TRBD1. This CDR3 has 16 amino acids. Germline CDR1 SGHRS, CDR2 YFSETQ.

This clonotype has just a few counts. The chain couples TRBV6-6 to TRBJ2-5; D might be TRBD1 (6 bases). Germline lookup yields CDR1 MNHNY and CDR2 SVGAGI (reference sequence). The V end lost 6 bases, the J end lost 4 bases, and 15 bases lay between the germline ends. CDR3 length: 14 residues. As DNA, the CDR3 is TGTGCCAGCAGACCACAGGGCAGGTCAGAGACCCAGTACTTC. Protein sequence: CASRPQGRSETQYF.

The J gene is TRBJ1-2, the V gene TRBV27; D gene unclear. Trimming removed 6 bases from V and 6 bases from J, with 14 bases in between. Germline V CDR1 and CDR2: MNHEY, SMNVEV (reference sequence). This CDR3 is built from 13 residues. The CDR3 loop reads CASRATGSDGYTF. For the CDR3, the DNA is TGTGCCAGCAGAGCGACGGGGAGCGATGGCTACACCTTC.

The gene calls are TRBV13 and TRBJ1-1, with D possibly being TRBD1 (5 bases). V gave up 5 bases and J gave up 5 bases, with 15 bases separating them. The CDR3 spans 14 residues. In germline, CDR1 is PRHDT, CDR2 FYEKMQ (reference sequence). The CDR3, as DNA: TGTGCCAGCAGCATTTCCGGTGGGGGAACTGAAGCTTTCTTT. It yields the protein CASSISGGGTEAFF.

This clonotype was seen only a few times. The chain is built from TRBV7-9 and TRBJ1-2, with 9 bases identical to TRBD1. The CDR3 loop spans 13 amino acids. CDR1 and CDR2 (germline): SEHNR, FQNEAQ (reference sequence). V trimming: 7 bases; J trimming: 10 bases; junction bases outside the gene matches: 10. CDR3 sequence (DNA): TGTGCCAGCACCCGCCGGGACAGGGTTTTCTACACCTTC. Translation gives CASTRRDRVFYTF. The whole variable domain, filled in from reference TRBV7-9 and TRBJ1-2, reads DTGVSQNPRHKITKRGQNVTFRCDPISEHNRLYWYRQTLGQGPEFLTYFQNEAQLEKSRLLSDRFSAERPKGSFSTLEIQRTEQGDSAMYLCASTRRDRVFYTFGSGTRLTVV.

This clonotype occurred many times. V is TRBV18 and J is TRBJ1-6, with no clear D. The CDR3 extends over 15 amino acids. Trimming took off 5 bases at V and 7 bases at J, with 15 bases between the two ends. Germline V gene data show CDR1 as KGHSH and CDR2 as LQKENI. This chain's CDR3 is CASSTNSAGNSPLHF. CDR3 coding DNA: TGTGCCAGCTCAACTAACAGCGCCGGGAATTCACCCCTCCACTTT. Based on the CDR3 plus reference TRBV18 and TRBJ1-6, the full variable domain is NAGVMQNPRHLVRRRGQEARLRCSPMKGHSHVYWYRQLPEEGLKFMVYLQKENIIDESGMPKERFSAEFPKEGPSILRIQQVVRGDSAAYFCASSTNSAGNSPLHFGNGTRLTVT.

This clonotype was detected only a few times. The chain employs TRBV2 and TRBJ2-1, with D maybe TRBD2 (6 bases). Trimming took off 4 bases at V and 0 bases at J, with 10 bases between the two ends. The germline gives CDR1 SNHLY, CDR2 FYNNEI. The CDR3 contains 15 residues. The CDR3 spells CASSGEVSSYNEQFF. The CDR3 DNA reads TGTGCCAGCAGTGGGGAGGTGAGCTCCTACAATGAGCAGTTCTTC.

The sample holds a few counts of this clonotype. This rearrangement joins TRBV7-3 to TRBJ2-7; 9 nucleotides agree with TRBD1. Germline V CDR1 and CDR2: SGHTA, FQGTGA. The CDR3 runs to 14 residues. After removal of 5 bases from V and 6 bases from J, the junction contained 8 bases not matched to a gene. The CDR3 region has the DNA TGTGCCAGCAGCGCAACGGGACAGGGTCGCGAGCAGTACTTC. This gives the protein CASSATGQGREQYF.